The source of this T cell receptor beta chain is a study of Ad26.COV2.S vaccination and SARS-CoV-2 variants. Study information: Ad26.COV2.S given intramuscularly, once or twice 56 days apart.

The CDR3 is 13 residues long. V was trimmed by 4 bases and J by 1 base, leaving 7 bases between them. Looked up from germline, CDR1 is SGHTA and CDR2 is FQGNSA. A note on this clone: The antigen remains unidentified.

Study results and limitations: After vaccination, reports described spike-specific CD8+ and CD4+ T cell responses as showing substantial breadth.

Treatment noted: some 20 received Ad26.COV2.S at low or high dose, single or two shots; about 5 received placebo; per-sample allocation not given. Sampling occurred on day 63 after the first vaccine or placebo injection. A Boston donor was an adult aged 18-55 years. Profiled with immunoSEQ multiplex PCR; TCRdb holds only in-frame clones, not every one. The repertoire consists of roughly 380,000 clones, with roughly 90% occurring once and the leading ten covering 3.5% to 4%. The material was peripheral blood, obtained in a trial of Ad26.COV2.S vaccine versus placebo. The gene calls are TRBV7-2 and TRBJ1-1, with a possible D match to TRBD1 (5 bases). The TCR sequence derives from a person between 18 and 59 years old who received the Ad26.COV2.S COVID-19 vaccine or a placebo. CDR3 bases: TGTGCCAGCAGCTCCACAGGGAACACTGAAGCTTTCTTT. Translated: CASSSTGNTEAFF.